These 10 T cell receptor beta chains were sequenced from one sample in a study of identifying expanded T cells in peripheral blood. The repertoire was sequenced with immunoSEQ multiplex PCR; TCRdb's copy has only in-frame clones and lacks some. The sample gives approximately 94,000 clones, about 87% of which show up once; about 6% is in the top ten. Specimen: blood. These receptors were collected from a person aged 18-70 years in good health.

The chain carries TRBV7-2 and TRBJ2-7; D may be TRBD1 or TRBD2 (7 bases each). This CDR3 region has 15 residues. Trimming stripped 5 bases from V and 3 bases from J, with 17 bases between. CDR1 and CDR2 (germline): SGHTA, FQGNSA. CDR3 nucleotides: TGTGCCAGCAGCGAGGGGGCGGGAGTGATCTACGAGCAGTACTTC. This translates into CASSEGAGVIYEQYF.

The chain joins TRBV11-2 to TRBJ2-1; 9 bases are shared with TRBD2. The V gene end was trimmed by 2 bases and the J gene end by 6 bases; junction bases not matched to a gene: 5. CDR1 is SGHAT, CDR2 FQNNGV, per germline. This CDR3 is 15 amino acids long. CDR3: CASSLRAGGLNEQFF. Written as DNA, the CDR3 is TGTGCCAGCAGCTTAAGGGCGGGGGGGCTCAATGAGCAGTTCTTC.

The chain joins TRBV13 to TRBJ1-1; no clear D. Looked up from germline, CDR1 is PRHDT and CDR2 is FYEKMQ (reference sequence). With 6 bases removed from V and 0 bases from J, the gap between germline ends came to 14 bases. This CDR3 comprises 15 residues. DNA of the CDR3: TGTGCCAGCAGGATAAACCCCTCTTTGAACACTGAAGCTTTCTTT. It specifies CASRINPSLNTEAFF.

The V gene is TRBV6-7, the J gene TRBJ1-5; the match to TRBD1 covers 9 bases. TRBV6-7 is known as an ORF, though its function is uncertain. J gave up 4 bases and V 5 bases, and 3 bases lay outside the gene matches. The CDR3 extends over 14 amino acids. The CDR3 loop is CASSPGTGNQPQHF. CDR3 DNA sequence: TGTGCCAGCAGTCCCGGGACAGGGAATCAGCCCCAGCATTTT.

The CDR3 here is CASSPPDRASYEQYF. The CDR3 DNA follows: TGTGCCAGCAGTCCCCCCGACAGGGCATCGTACGAGCAGTACTTC. The J gene is TRBJ2-7, the V gene TRBV6-6; 7 nucleotides agree with TRBD1. CDR1 MNHNY and CDR2 SVGAGI come from the germline V gene (reference sequence). The CDR3 runs 15 residues. The V segment lost 5 bases and the J segment 4 bases; nucleotides outside the gene matches: 11.

The gene calls are TRBV7-8 and TRBJ2-1, with 7 bases fitting TRBD2. The germline gives CDR1 SGHVS, CDR2 FQNEAQ. Trimming took 2 bases from V and 6 from J; bases not matched to a gene: 7. The CDR3 length is 15 residues. The CDR3 loop is CASSLREGGSNEQFF. CDR3 sequence (DNA): TGTGCCAGCAGCTTACGGGAAGGCGGGAGCAATGAGCAGTTCTTC.

A few counts support this clone. V usage is TRBV2 and J usage is TRBJ1-2, with D uncertain. The ends were cut back, 7 bases at V and 0 bases at J, with 6 bases in the middle. Per germline, CDR1 SNHLY and CDR2 FYNNEI. This CDR3 is built from 12 residues. DNA for the CDR3: TGTGCCAGCACACGGCCTAACTATGGCTACACCTTC. Its protein product is CASTRPNYGYTF.

The chain links TRBV19 to TRBJ2-2, with D tentatively TRBD1 (6 bases). The CDR3 spans 15 residues. The ends were cut back, 5 bases at V and 1 base at J, with 11 bases in the middle. Per the germline V gene, CDR1 is LNHDA and CDR2 is SQIVND (reference sequence). The CDR3 region has the DNA TGTGCCAGTAGTGTTCCGGGACAGAACACCGGGGAGCTGTTTTTT. It codes for CASSVPGQNTGELFF.

J is TRBJ1-1 and V is TRBV4-3; 7 positions match TRBD1. The CDR3 has 15 amino acids. CDR1 and CDR2 from the germline V gene are LGHNA and YSLEER. With 3 bases clipped from V and 4 bases from J, the junction kept 8 bases outside the gene matches. CDR3: CASSQVGGRGTEAFF. The CDR3 DNA follows: TGCGCCAGCAGCCAGGTAGGGGGCAGGGGCACTGAAGCTTTCTTT.

The rearrangement joins TRBV5-6 to TRBJ2-7; D may be TRBD1 (5 bases). Germline CDR1 SGHDT, CDR2 YYEEEE. The V end lost 1 base, the J end lost 3 bases, and 17 bases lay between the germline ends. The CDR3 has 16 residues. CDR3 coding DNA: TGTGCCAGCAGCTTGCACGCAGGGTTGGTCCGCTACGAGCAGTACTTC. It specifies CASSLHAGLVRYEQYF.